The source of this TCR beta chain is a study of blood T cell repertoires in COVID-19. Study summary: There were acute and convalescent COVID-19 samples, and they came from the United States, Italy and Spain. T cells, B-cell-depleted T cells, or PBMCs supplied cDNA or gDNA.

CDR3 length: 14 amino acids. Trimming removed 2 bases from V and 5 bases from J, with 12 bases in between. The germline gives CDR1 MGHRA, CDR2 YSYEKL. Authors' methods: Reference gene primer amplification gave estimated nucleated cell counts. Here immunoSEQ multiplex PCR was the method, and the copy in TCRdb shows in-frame clones only, minus some. That table is the source of V, J and clone size, and D and trimming were worked out from the DNA. The sample records 200,000 to 250,000 clones, around 88% being singletons. The chain employs TRBV4-1 and TRBJ2-5; possibly TRBD2 for D (6 bases). The TCR originated in a man aged 18 to 30 with active or convalescent COVID-19. Source material: peripheral blood. The chain's CDR3 is CASSQTEGPETQYF. CDR3 in DNA: TGCGCCAGCAGCCAAACGGAGGGCCCGGAGACCCAGTACTTC.